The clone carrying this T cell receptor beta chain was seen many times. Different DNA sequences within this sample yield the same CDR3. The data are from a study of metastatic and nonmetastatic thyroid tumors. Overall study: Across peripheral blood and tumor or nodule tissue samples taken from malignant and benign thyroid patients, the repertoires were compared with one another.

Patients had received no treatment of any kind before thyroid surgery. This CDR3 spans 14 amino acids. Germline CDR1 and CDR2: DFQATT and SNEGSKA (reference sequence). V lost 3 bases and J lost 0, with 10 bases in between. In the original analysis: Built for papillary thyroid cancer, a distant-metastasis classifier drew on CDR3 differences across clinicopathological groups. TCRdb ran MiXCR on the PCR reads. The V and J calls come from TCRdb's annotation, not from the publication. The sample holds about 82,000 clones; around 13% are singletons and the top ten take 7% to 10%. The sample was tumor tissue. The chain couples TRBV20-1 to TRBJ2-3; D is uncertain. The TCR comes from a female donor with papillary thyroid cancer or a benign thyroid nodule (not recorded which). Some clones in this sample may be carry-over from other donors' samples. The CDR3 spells CSARDRGSTDTQYF. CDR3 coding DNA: TGCAGTGCTAGGGACCGTGGAAGCACAGATACGCAGTATTTT.